The source of this TCR beta chain is a study of cytomegalovirus exposure and HLA in healthy donors (dated by TCRdb to about 2017). Context from the whole study: In an earlier analysis of 587 of the donors, approximately 260 Gb of sequence data and 90 million to 120 million unique TCR beta sequences from 150 million to 200 million T cells were reported. An early release that covered roughly 600 HLA-typed donors contained 250 to 350 gigabases of sequencing data and 70 million to 100 million unique TCR sequences. The genetic ancestry cluster associated with self-reported Caucasian donors included 81% of the roughly 360 genotyped donors. The study was designed to test whether signatures of past pathogen exposure could be identified by cataloging public T cell receptors. The study used immunosequencing to profile the T cell repertoires of around 600 subjects and linked those repertoires to cytomegalovirus serostatus. A separate validation cohort of 100 to 150 different subjects was used in addition to the approximately 610-subject first cohort. To predict cytomegalovirus infection status, the study brought together high-throughput TCR immunosequencing, statistical association of individual TCRs with disease status, and machine learning. In a later analysis, previously published TCR beta repertoires from 666 donors were re-analyzed and high-resolution HLA genotyping was added so that TCR occurrence patterns could be studied. The later analysis used no new phenotypic data to find candidate immune exposures, relying instead on TCR beta sequences and their occurrence across donors. In an earlier analysis of roughly 600 of the donors, high-throughput TCR beta sequencing was used to judge whether each TCR beta V gene segment behaved as functional or pseudogenic. Donor age, sex, ethnicity and CMV serostatus were compiled alongside the repertoire data. A later genetic analysis took genome-wide SNP genotypes for about 55% of the 666 donors and used that subset as a discovery cohort. Every repertoire in the discovery cohort had been generated on one and the same sequencing platform. HLA typing included class I and class II loci at four-digit resolution. Typing coverage varied by locus: roughly 620-630 donors for A, B, C, DRB1 and DQB1; 500 to 550 for DQA1; 606 for DPA1; about 450 for DPB1. Several DR-DQ haplotypes were treated as single units for association and clustering because of strong linkage in the cohort. On average, 235,054 unique TCR beta nucleotide sequences were sequenced per donor among 398 genotyped donors of the cohort, with roughly 18% of those sequences being non-productive. Overall study outcomes, separate from this receptor: Across donors, most TCR sequences were observed very rarely, whereas some public TCRs were present in many individuals. Because HLA typing was missing for some donors at each locus, association tests included only the typed subset. An earlier analysis of approximately 540 of the donors showed that most TCR beta V segments appeared in productive rearrangements either about 87% or about 30% of the time, which broadly matched IMGT annotations. In a later analysis, TCR association rates were found to vary across HLA loci, with the most associated TCRs seen for DRB1 alleles and the fewest for HLA-C alleles. Roughly uniform sequencing depth across donors was assumed in presence/absence analyses, although this assumption may not hold. According to a later genetic analysis, donors in an Asian-associated ancestry cluster had fewer N-insertions in productive TCRs than the approximately 630-donor mean. Several of the top co-occurrence clusters appeared to be linked to parvovirus B19, influenza, CMV and Epstein-Barr virus, according to a later analysis. Cytomegalovirus status was reported to be diagnosed by the classifier with high specificity and sensitivity in both the original and validation cohorts. Because counts were too low, about 15 rarely observed V segments, including chromosome 9 orphons, were left out of the earlier analysis of roughly 600 of the donors. A further reported finding was that TCR beta sequences accurately predicted the HLA-A and HLA-B alleles for most subjects in the first cohort. Strong co-occurrence of HLA alleles, especially DR and DQ, made assigning TCR associations to individual alleles difficult. Some IMGT-functional V segments, including TRBV6-2 and TRBV6-3, could not be told apart with the 87-base-pair reads, so those segments were excluded. It was suggested by the authors that the approach could potentially be generalized to other disease states and immunological phenotypes. This cohort had only TCR beta chains sequenced, and the lack of alpha or paired-chain data limited which features could be detected. Immune exposure information for the cohort was limited to CMV serostatus. A later genetic analysis associated a missense DCLRE1C variant with V-gene and J-gene trimming of TCR beta chains, and an independent cohort replicated the association. In the study, approximately 160 TCR beta chains were listed as associated with cytomegalovirus. In a later analysis, HLA-associated TCR beta chains were found to be more clonally expanded and to have lower generation probabilities than equally common non-associated chains. Specific HLA alleles were associated with over 15,000 TCR beta sequences at a false discovery rate of 0.05 in a later analysis. Linkage disequilibrium might explain the correlated functional status among segregating V segments, but an unknown experimental factor could not be ruled out. Three of the identified cytomegalovirus-associated TCR beta chains were confirmed in vitro to be specific for cytomegalovirus antigens. A cluster of highly shared sequence variants was judged likely to represent a technical artifact of the sequencing pipeline. In a later analysis, most CMV-associated TCR beta chains were found to appear HLA-restricted, with HLA associations seemingly driven largely by CMV exposure.

The CDR3 starts with the cysteine, ends with the phenylalanine, and has 13 residues. The kept DNA is CDR3 alone, 39 bases in frame from the first base. V lost 5 bases and J lost 9 bases; the stretch between them is 14 bases long. Per the germline V gene (reference sequence), SEHNR is the CDR1 and FQNEAQ is the CDR2. The cohort comprised more than 550 healthy bone marrow donors. At the time of sampling, all cohort members were nominally healthy, though unrecorded immune exposures were likely present. The donor tested CMV seronegative, placing the donor among the approximately 400 seronegative members of the cohort. Each donor provided a peripheral blood sample, and peripheral blood mononuclear cells were used for TCR beta sequencing. The Qiagen DNeasy Blood Extraction Kit was used to extract genomic DNA from the blood cell samples. A note on this clone: There is no known antigen for this receptor. There are no base qualities to consult, and no much larger clone falls within one base.

Receptors were amplified or captured by the immunoSEQ multiplex PCR assay. For the multiplex PCR, a mixture combining 60 forward primers for TCR Vbeta segments and 13 reverse primers for TCR Jbeta segments was used. Amplification of the CDR3 region of rearranged TCR beta genes was performed with a multiplex PCR assay on genomic DNA. Amplified TCR beta libraries were sequenced as 87-base-pair reads on the Illumina HiSeq System. In the original analysis: Across the 600 to 700 repertoires, a later analysis counted approximately 83 million unique TCR beta chains, approximately 12 million of which were shared by at least two donors. Raw reads were error-corrected and collapsed into unique sequences with a nearest-neighbor algorithm that merged closely related sequences to remove PCR and sequencing errors. CDR3 sequences were aligned to IMGT reference sequences to assign V, D and J gene segments. For a sequence to be retained, a match of at least six nucleotides was required to both a V gene segment and a J gene segment. Rearrangements were classified as productive when the CDR3 lacked stop codons and remained in frame with V and J, and all other rearrangements were classified as non-productive. Following IMGT convention, CDR3 was defined as the stretch from the second conserved V-encoded cysteine to the conserved J-encoded phenylalanine. The earlier analysis of fewer than 750 of the donors excluded sequences that lacked an unambiguous match to a single V gene segment. In an earlier analysis of 587 of the donors, a V segment was called functional when productive rearrangements were above 56.7%, and segregating when the standard deviation between donors exceeded 5%. A statistical classification framework was built to diagnose cytomegalovirus status from the catalog of TCR beta chain sequences. A later analysis assigned V and J genes by comparing TCR nucleotide sequences with IMGT/GENE-DB human TR gene sequences. A later analysis assigned CDR3 sequences and most-parsimonious VDJ recombination scenarios with the TCRdist pipeline. In a later analysis, every TCR beta chain was defined by the combination of its CDR3 amino acid sequence and its V-gene family, and reads without a unique V-gene family were dropped. A later analysis removed 500 to 600 highly shared, low-generation-probability nucleotide sequences to deal with suspected cross-contamination and a sequencing artifact. In a later analysis, a clonal expansion index for each public chain was calculated from normalized within-repertoire ranks of inferred template counts. A later analysis computed generation probabilities with a VDJ recombination model fitted to out-of-frame rearrangements, and checked the results against IGoR. Hypergeometric tests were used in a later analysis to score TCR-TCR, TCR-HLA and TCR-CMV co-occurrence, with a repertoire-size bias correction applied to the TCR pairs. False discovery rates were estimated in a later analysis by permuting HLA or CMV assignments 20 times. In a later analysis, co-occurring TCRs were grouped with DBSCAN, and TCRdist sequence similarity was added when clustering was performed within HLA-allele-positive subsets. For co-occurrence clustering, repertoires with fewer than 30,000 or more than 120,000 public chains were excluded, along with a handful of repertoires with anomalous nucleotide sharing. The source is immuneACCESS, and TCRdb retained only in-frame sequences with V and J called. Part of the clones is not carried over; for the studies checked, unresolved V genes explain less than half of this, and the remainder is unexplained. V and J calls and clone size are given by that table; D and trimming were obtained from the DNA. The sample has 75,000 to 100,000 clones on record, around 74% of them singletons. Approximately 2% of the sample is held by the ten biggest clonotypes.

Sequenced input: PBMCs. This receptor chain uses TRBV7-9 and TRBJ1-5, with a weak D call of TRBD1 (6 bases match). This TCR came from a male donor in good health and CMV-seronegative. The sequence in DNA is TGTGCCAGCAGCCAAGCAGGGGATAGGCCCCAGCATTTT. It translates to CASSQAGDRPQHF.